Listed below are T cell receptor beta chains from one sample, sequenced in a study of blood T cell repertoires in COVID-19. The assay was immunoSEQ multiplex PCR, and TCRdb's table has in-frame clones only and misses some. Altogether 52,000 or so clones are present, approximately 82% being singletons, with the ten largest covering over 5.5%. The specimen sequenced was peripheral blood. The source of these receptors is a human donor in a cohort sampled during active or convalescent COVID-19. The CDR3 runs from the conserved cysteine through the conserved F or W.

v_call	cdr3_length	j_call	cdr3_aa
TRBV4-2	16	TRBJ1-2	CARTEGQGALDYGYTF
TRBV6-1	15	TRBJ1-5	CASSESGFGNQPQHF
TRBV5-1	14	TRBJ1-1	CASSLSGLNTEAFF
TRBV5-8	13	TRBJ1-2	CASRLADGYGYTF
TRBV10-3	12	TRBJ1-2	CAVEYRQGFYTF
TRBV19	15	TRBJ1-2	CASSMVGGKVSGYTF
TRBV27	17	TRBJ1-2	CASSPSGTGVFHYGYTF
TRBV21-1	17	TRBJ1-2	CASSIGGQGKWGYGYTF
TRBV19	16	TRBJ2-3	CASSIGSGGRSSSQYF
TRBV14	16	TRBJ2-1	CASSQVRYGVHNEQFF
TRBV4-1	15	TRBJ1-1	CASSQVETGNTEAFF
TRBV18	14	TRBJ1-3	CASTGQGLGNTIYF
TRBV6-6	14	TRBJ1-1	CASSSTTGNTEAFF
TRBV11-3	13	TRBJ2-7	CASSQNSLAEQYF
TRBV7-2	15	TRBJ2-5	CASSLIAGGRETQYF
TRBV20-1	15	TRBJ2-3	CSASSGRGVTDTQYF
TRBV7-2	15	TRBJ2-1	CASGPQRGSYNEQFF
TRBV12-3/TRBV12-4	13	TRBJ1-1	CASSLGQGGEAFF
TRBV5-1	18	TRBJ2-3	CASSLYQGSETSTDTQYF
TRBV12-3/TRBV12-4	12	TRBJ2-7	CASSLWGEEQYF
TRBV29-1	14	TRBJ1-2	CSARGLARDYGYTF
TRBV18	15	TRBJ1-5	CASSPPSRGNQPQHF